This TCR beta chain was identified in a study of cytomegalovirus exposure and HLA in healthy donors. The study's findings and limits: The classifier reportedly diagnosed cytomegalovirus status with high specificity and sensitivity. Some highly shared sequence variants likely arose as a pipeline artifact.

Nominally healthy donors provided the samples, though records likely missed some immune exposures. Germline lookup yields CDR1 PRHDT and CDR2 FYEKMQ (reference sequence). The CDR3 is 15 residues long. V was cut by 5 bases and J by 4 bases, with 18 bases left in between. PCR used 60 Vbeta primers and 13 Jbeta primers. Produced via immunoSEQ multiplex PCR; TCRdb's table is partial and in-frame only. The sample shows 200,000 to 250,000 clones, more than 85% of them seen only once. In its sample, this clone was seen once. Its specificity is not known. V gene TRBV13 combines with J gene TRBJ2-7; TRBD2 is a possible D gene (8 bases). The receptor's source is a woman under 30 in good health and CMV-seronegative. The material sequenced was PBMCs. The chain's CDR3 is CASSAGGQSLYEQYF. CDR3 nucleotide sequence: TGTGCCAGCAGCGCGGGGGGACAGTCTCTATACGAGCAGTACTTC.